This entry concerns a single T cell receptor (beta chain). Its antigen is currently unknown. TCRdb's table, derived via immunoSEQ multiplex PCR, lists solely in-frame clones and lacks some. The data hold about 120,000 clones, with 75% to 90% observed a single time. There are 15 residues in the CDR3. The germline V gene has CDR1 SGDLS and CDR2 YYNGEE. The sample originates from a study of T cell responses to AZD1222 COVID-19 vaccine. Overall study: Both about-4-week and about-12-week second-dose recipients were combined.

General observations from the study: White British ancestry dominated among donors, who included more females, and clonal diversity was possibly underestimated. Baseline antibody screening turned up just a handful of seropositive AZD1222 recipients. Repertoire sampling happened only post peak T cell response.

This material consisted of peripheral blood, taken on day 0 of AZD1222 vaccination. This TCR was sampled from an adult in good health. The V gene is TRBV9, the J gene TRBJ1-5, with D maybe TRBD1 (6 bases). CDR3 DNA: TGTAACGACCCTAGGAAGGACAGTAGCAATCAGCCCCAGCATTTT. Translated, it gives CNDPRKDSSNQPQHF.